The sample holds many counts of the clone carrying this T cell receptor (beta chain). Amplification yielded TCR beta CDR3 regions, with RNA transcripts as the source. The HTBI primer set served for first-round RT-PCR of the TCR CDR3. TCRdb called the multiplex PCR reads again in MiXCR, with one record for every CDR3 protein. The table records approximately 640,000 distinct CDR3 sequences, roughly 16% of them present only once. The data were obtained in a study of T cells in Graves' hyperthyroidism and ophthalmopathy. This CDR3 comprises 14 residues. Germline V CDR1 and CDR2: SGHRS, YFSETQ. J gave up 5 bases and V 4 bases, and 5 bases lay outside the gene matches. Used for diagnoses were clinical symptoms, serum thyroxine and TRAb, thyroid ultrasound and orbital computed tomography.

This chain connects TRBV5-1 to TRBJ2-7, with 11 bases lining up with TRBD2. Material for sequencing was blood. The receptor was derived from a woman aged 30 to 39 with Graves' hyperthyroidism. The CDR3 is CASSPTSGSDEQYF. DNA of the CDR3: TGCGCCAGCAGCCCAACTAGCGGGAGCGACGAGCAGTACTTC.